What follows are 28 T cell receptor beta chains derived from one specimen sequenced in a study of blood T cell repertoires in COVID-19. Profiling relied on immunoSEQ multiplex PCR, and the TCRdb table lists in-frame clones only, not all of them. The table lists 300,000 or so clones, under 90% of them singletons. The sample consisted of peripheral blood. These receptors originate from a woman in her 30s with COVID-19, enrolled during active disease.

V gene TRBV3-1 (or the pseudogene TRBV3-2) combines with J gene TRBJ1-2; 8 nucleotides match TRBD1. From germline, CDR1 is LGHDT and CDR2 YNNKEL (reference sequence). CDR3 size: 17 residues. J was trimmed by 3 bases and V by 4 bases; bases with no gene match: 13. The CDR3 DNA reads as TGTGCCAGCAGCCGCCACCAGACATCGACAGGGGACTATGGCTACACCTTC. This encodes CASSRHQTSTGDYGYTF.

This clone was seen more than once but under ten times. J is TRBJ1-3 and V is TRBV11-2, with D perhaps TRBD1 (6 bases). Trimming stripped 4 bases from V and 1 base from J, with 11 bases between. The CDR3 has 15 residues. Germline V gene data show CDR1 as SGHAT and CDR2 as FQNNGV. In nucleotides, the CDR3 is TGTGCCAGCAGCTCCATTACAGGGTCTGGAAACACCATATATTTT. Protein sequence: CASSSITGSGNTIYF.

This clone was detected a few times. This chain connects TRBV27 to TRBJ2-7; 9 positions agree with TRBD1. The CDR3 is 15 residues long. V shed 6 bases and J 0 bases; nucleotides not matched to a gene: 6. Germline values: CDR1 MNHEY, CDR2 SMNVEV (reference sequence). The CDR3 protein is CASRPVGQGSYEQYF. The CDR3 DNA follows: TGTGCCAGCAGGCCCGTGGGACAGGGCTCCTACGAGCAGTACTTC.

This clone was seen a single time. This chain uses TRBV4-2 with TRBJ1-3, with D maybe TRBD1 (6 bases). Looked up from germline, CDR1 is LGHNA and CDR2 is YNFKEQ. Deletions cut 0 bases from V and 2 bases from J, with 14 bases between. CDR3 length equals 17 residues. The CDR3 reads CASSQDVQGIPGNTIYF. For the CDR3, the DNA is TGTGCCAGCAGCCAAGATGTTCAGGGGATCCCTGGAAACACCATATATTTT.

The genes are TRBV18 and TRBJ2-7; TRBD2 agrees at 12 bases. The CDR3 runs to 14 residues. Germline lookup yields CDR1 KGHSH and CDR2 LQKENI. V dropped 2 bases and J dropped 6; count of bases not matched to a gene: 2. CDR3 loop: CASSPETSGSEQYF. For the CDR3, the DNA is TGTGCCAGCTCACCAGAGACTAGCGGGAGCGAGCAGTACTTC. Full variable domain (outside the CDR3, taken from reference TRBV18 and TRBJ2-7): NAGVMQNPRHLVRRRGQEARLRCSPMKGHSHVYWYRQLPEEGLKFMVYLQKENIIDESGMPKERFSAEFPKEGPSILRIQQVVRGDSAAYFCASSPETSGSEQYFGPGTRLTVT.

CDR3 sequence (DNA): TGTGCCAGCAGCCCGGGACAGGGGCTTCAGAACACCGGGGAGCTGTTTTTT. This encodes CASSPGQGLQNTGELFF. The chain is built from TRBV5-4 and TRBJ2-2; 10 bases line up with TRBD1. CDR3 length equals 17 residues. V lost 4 bases to trimming and J lost 1 base; unmatched junction nucleotides: 7. The germline gives CDR1 SGHNT, CDR2 YYREEE (reference sequence).

This clone was observed many times. The V and J genes are TRBV12-3 or TRBV12-4 and TRBJ1-1; TRBD1 is a possible D gene (6 bases). This CDR3 spans 13 amino acids. The V and J ends lost 5 bases and 1 base respectively, with 8 bases between them. CDR3 loop: CASSPQGNTEAFF. In DNA, the CDR3 is TGTGCCAGCAGTCCACAGGGGAACACTGAAGCTTTCTTT.

The CDR3 loop reads CSVVDRGLTDTQYF. The CDR3 DNA sequence: TGCAGCGTCGTGGACCGAGGGCTCACAGATACGCAGTATTTT. This chain joins TRBV29-1 and TRBJ2-3; D possibly corresponds to TRBD2 (5 bases). The V and J ends lost 6 bases and 2 bases respectively, with 15 bases between them. Germline assignment: CDR1 SQVTM and CDR2 ANQGSEA. CDR3 length: 14 residues.

Details on this clone: Other DNA sequences within the sample encode an identical CDR3. The rearrangement joins TRBV19 to TRBJ1-2, with a weak D call TRBD1 (6 bases). V gave up 5 bases and J gave up 4 bases, with 11 bases separating them. CDR1 and CDR2 from the germline V gene are LNHDA and SQIVND (reference sequence). The CDR3 runs 13 residues. This chain's CDR3 is CASSVQGLYGYTF. The CDR3 DNA follows: TGTGCCAGTAGTGTACAGGGCCTCTATGGCTACACCTTC. The whole variable domain, filled in from reference TRBV19 and TRBJ1-2, reads DGGITQSPKYLFRKEGQNVTLSCEQNLNHDAMYWYRQDPGQGLRLIYYSQIVNDFQKGDIAEGYSVSREKKESFPLTVTSAQKNPTAFYLCASSVQGLYGYTFGSGTRLTVV.

The rearrangement links TRBV10-3 to TRBJ1-1; D gene ambiguous. V shed 3 bases and J shed 1 base, with 6 bases lying between them. The germline gives CDR1 ENHRY, CDR2 SYGVKD. The CDR3 has 13 residues. For the CDR3, the DNA is TGTGCCATCAGTGAATCTAGGAACACTGAAGCTTTCTTT. This sequence encodes CAISESRNTEAFF.

V is TRBV19 and J is TRBJ2-3; no firm D call. The CDR3 runs to 13 residues. Trimming removed 3 bases from V and 6 bases from J, with 10 bases in between. Looked up from germline, CDR1 is LNHDA and CDR2 is SQIVND (reference sequence). Here the CDR3 reads CASSIELRDTQYF. Written as DNA, the CDR3 is TGTGCCAGTAGTATCGAGCTCAGGGATACGCAGTATTTT.

CDR3 coding DNA: TGTGCCAGCAGTTCACAGGGTTTGGCTGGAAACACCATATATTTT. It translates to CASSSQGLAGNTIYF. This rearrangement joins TRBV11-2 to TRBJ1-3; D is possibly TRBD1 (6 bases). The germline V gene encodes CDR1 SGHAT and CDR2 FQNNGV. V lost 6 bases and J 2 bases, leaving 14 bases between the germline ends. The CDR3 length is 15 residues.

The CDR3 here is CASSLEAGVYGYTF. The CDR3 nucleotides read TGTGCCAGCAGCTTAGAAGCAGGGGTCTATGGCTACACCTTC. V usage is TRBV7-9 and J usage is TRBJ1-2, with a tentative D call TRBD1 (6 bases). Germline assignment: CDR1 SEHNR and CDR2 FQNEAQ (reference sequence). CDR3 length equals 14 residues. With 1 base removed from V and 4 bases from J, the gap between germline ends came to 10 bases.

The rearrangement joins TRBV19 to TRBJ1-5; D perhaps matches TRBD1 (6 bases). Germline V gene sequence: CDR1 LNHDA, CDR2 SQIVND (reference sequence). V dropped 2 bases and J dropped 5 bases, with 16 bases sitting between them. The CDR3 has 16 amino acids. The CDR3 DNA sequence: TGTGCCAGTAGTATATTGCAGCGGGACATACATCAGCCCCAGCATTTT. It yields the protein CASSILQRDIHQPQHF. The variable domain in full, completed from reference TRBV19 and TRBJ1-5, reads DGGITQSPKYLFRKEGQNVTLSCEQNLNHDAMYWYRQDPGQGLRLIYYSQIVNDFQKGDIAEGYSVSREKKESFPLTVTSAQKNPTAFYLCASSILQRDIHQPQHFGDGTRLSIL.

This chain joins TRBV9 and TRBJ2-3, with TRBD1 identical over 12 bases. The CDR3 has 16 residues. J lost 6 bases, V lost 4 bases, and 9 bases had no gene match. Germline lookup yields CDR1 SGDLS and CDR2 YYNGEE. The CDR3 DNA follows: TGTGCCAGCAGCTACGGGGACAGGGGGCGCTGGGATACGCAGTATTTT. This encodes CASSYGDRGRWDTQYF. The full variable domain, in which reference TRBV9 and TRBJ2-3 provide the parts outside the CDR3, is DSGVTQTPKHLITATGQRVTLRCSPRSGDLSVYWYQQSLDQGLQFLIQYYNGEERAKGNILERFSAQQFPDLHSELNLSSLELGDSALYFCASSYGDRGRWDTQYFGPGTRLTVL.

The chain employs TRBV27 and TRBJ2-5; D ambiguous. CDR1 and CDR2 from the germline V gene are MNHEY and SMNVEV (reference sequence). V lost 4 bases and J 1 base, leaving 10 bases between the germline ends. The CDR3 loop spans 14 amino acids. Here the CDR3 reads CASSSGRGQETQYF. The CDR3 nucleotides are TGTGCCAGCAGTTCCGGTCGCGGCCAAGAGACCCAGTACTTC.

The chain uses TRBV7-9 and TRBJ2-7, with TRBD1 matching 10 bases. The CDR3 is 14 amino acids. Germline CDR1 reads SEHNR; CDR2 reads FQNEAQ (reference sequence). V was clipped by 0 bases and J by 4 bases; unmatched bases: 0. In DNA form, the CDR3 reads TGTGCCAGCAGCTTAGCGGGACAGGGGTACGAGCAGTACTTC. This codes for CASSLAGQGYEQYF. Looking up the rest from reference TRBV7-9 and TRBJ2-7 gives the full variable domain: DTGVSQNPRHKITKRGQNVTFRCDPISEHNRLYWYRQTLGQGPEFLTYFQNEAQLEKSRLLSDRFSAERPKGSFSTLEIQRTEQGDSAMYLCASSLAGQGYEQYFGPGTRLTVT.

The CDR3 protein is CASSIGTGLRNTEAFF. The CDR3 region has the DNA TGTGCCAGTAGTATAGGGACAGGGCTGAGGAACACTGAAGCTTTCTTT. The chain combines TRBV19 with TRBJ1-1; TRBD1 aligns across 8 bases. V was pared by 1 base and J by 1 base, with 5 bases of the junction left unmatched. The V gene's germline CDR1 is LNHDA and CDR2 SQIVND (reference sequence). The CDR3 totals 16 residues.

V usage is TRBV2 and J usage is TRBJ2-1; D is perhaps TRBD1 (5 bases). Trimming left V 3 bases short and J 9 bases short, with 18 bases between. Germline CDR1 and CDR2: SNHLY and FYNNEI. The CDR3 runs 15 residues. CDR3 loop: CASSEQALQGGEQFF. In DNA form, the CDR3 reads TGTGCCAGCAGTGAGCAGGCCTTGCAGGGCGGTGAGCAGTTCTTC.

The sample holds a few counts of this clone. The chain carries TRBV2 and TRBJ1-6; 7 bases line up with TRBD1. The CDR3 loop spans 15 amino acids. Germline V CDR1 and CDR2: SNHLY, FYNNEI. V lost 7 bases and J lost 3; bases outside the gene matches: 6. The CDR3 nucleotides read TGTGCCAGCACCCCGACAGGGAACTATAATTCACCCCTCCACTTT. Translation: CASTPTGNYNSPLHF.

Here the CDR3 DNA reads TGTGCCAGCAGCTTGGACAGGGTCTCTGGAAACACCATATATTTT. Translation: CASSLDRVSGNTIYF. This chain connects TRBV5-4 to TRBJ1-3; possibly TRBD1 for D (6 bases). The V and J ends lost 0 bases and 0 bases respectively, with 7 bases between them. Germline assignment: CDR1 SGHNT and CDR2 YYREEE (reference sequence). The CDR3 length is 15 residues.

The V call is TRBV2, the J call TRBJ2-3; 9 bases agree with TRBD1. The CDR3 is 14 amino acids. The V gene's germline CDR1 is SNHLY and CDR2 FYNNEI. V trimming: 6 bases; J trimming: 6 bases; junction bases outside the gene matches: 7. CDR3 region: CASRRTGVSDTQYF. The CDR3 nucleotides read TGTGCCAGCAGGCGGACAGGGGTATCGGATACGCAGTATTTT. The full variable domain, with the rest looked up from reference TRBV2 and TRBJ2-3, is EPEVTQTPSHQVTQMGQEVILRCVPISNHLYFYWYRQILGQKVEFLVSFYNNEISEKSEIFDDQFSVERPDGSNFTLKIRSTKLEDSAMYFCASRRTGVSDTQYFGPGTRLTVL.

This clone was recorded a few times. This rearrangement joins TRBV11-3 to TRBJ2-1; 8 bases fit TRBD2. This CDR3 contains 15 residues. Germline CDR1 SGHNT, CDR2 YENEEA. V lost 1 base to trimming and J lost 5 bases; unmatched junction nucleotides: 4. The CDR3 is CASSLGTSSDNEQFF. The DNA of the CDR3 is TGTGCCAGCAGCTTAGGGACTAGCTCAGACAATGAGCAGTTCTTC.

This chain links TRBV9 with TRBJ2-2; D is ambiguous. Deletions cut 0 bases from V and 6 bases from J, with 9 bases between. The CDR3 has 14 residues. The germline V gene encodes CDR1 SGDLS and CDR2 YYNGEE. CDR3 sequence: CASSVEPAAGELFF. The CDR3, as DNA: TGTGCCAGCAGCGTAGAACCGGCGGCCGGGGAGCTGTTTTTT.

The J gene is TRBJ1-2, the V gene TRBV3-1 (or the pseudogene TRBV3-2); TRBD1 matches at 7 bases. CDR3 length: 15 residues. Germline values: CDR1 LGHDT, CDR2 YNNKEL (reference sequence). V shed 1 base, J shed 4 bases, and the junction held 6 bases outside the gene matches. Written as DNA, the CDR3 is TGTGCCAGCAGCCAAGCCCGGGACAGCATCTATGGCTACACCTTC. Its translation is CASSQARDSIYGYTF.

The rearrangement links TRBV20-1 to TRBJ2-1; D remains ambiguous. V was shortened by 4 bases and J by 5 bases, with 6 bases between the two germline ends. CDR1 and CDR2 (germline): DFQATT, SNEGSKA (reference sequence). The CDR3 is 11 amino acids. CDR3 residues: CSAKNNNEQFF. The CDR3 DNA reads TGCAGTGCTAAAAATAACAATGAGCAGTTCTTC.

The rearrangement joins TRBV5-5 to TRBJ2-3, with a tentative D call TRBD1 (5 bases). CDR1 and CDR2 (germline): SGHKS, YYEKEE (reference sequence). With 1 base removed from V and 4 bases from J, the gap between germline ends came to 10 bases. The CDR3 runs 14 residues. The CDR3 region has the DNA TGTGCCAGCAGCTTGCAGGGCGTCGCAGATACGCAGTATTTT. Translating it yields CASSLQGVADTQYF. Supplemented by reference TRBV5-5 and TRBJ2-3, the full variable domain reads DAGVTQSPTHLIKTRGQQVTLRCSPISGHKSVSWYQQVLGQGPQFIFQYYEKEERGRGNFPDRFSARQFPNYSSELNVNALLLGDSALYLCASSLQGVADTQYFGPGTRLTVL.

In the case of this clone: Other nucleotide sequences in the sample specify the same CDR3. This chain joins TRBV5-1 and TRBJ2-7; TRBD1 matches at 7 bases. Germline CDR1 is SGHRS and CDR2 is YFSETQ. The CDR3 has 14 residues. V shed 1 base, J shed 1 base, and the junction held 2 bases outside the gene matches. The CDR3 bases are TGCGCCAGCAGCTTGAGGGACAGTTCCTACGAGCAGTACTTC. Its translation is CASSLRDSSYEQYF.